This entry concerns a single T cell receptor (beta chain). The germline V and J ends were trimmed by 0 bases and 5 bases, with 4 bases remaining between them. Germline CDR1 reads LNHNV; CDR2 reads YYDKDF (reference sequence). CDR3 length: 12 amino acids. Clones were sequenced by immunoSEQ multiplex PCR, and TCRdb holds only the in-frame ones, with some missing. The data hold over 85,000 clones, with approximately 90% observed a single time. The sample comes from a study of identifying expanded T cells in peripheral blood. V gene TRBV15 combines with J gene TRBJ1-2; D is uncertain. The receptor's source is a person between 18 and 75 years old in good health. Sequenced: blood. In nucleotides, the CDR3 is TGTGCCACCAGCAGAGATCGGTATGGCTACACCTTC. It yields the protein CATSRDRYGYTF.